This entry features one TCR beta chain sequence. Its antigen is undetermined. J lost 4 bases, V lost 4 bases, and 10 bases had no gene match. Germline CDR1 SGHRS, CDR2 YFSETQ. The CDR3 runs to 15 residues. The sample belongs to a study of OX40 agonist ivuxolimab in advanced cancers. As for the study in general: Patients undergoing dose escalation presented with hepatocellular carcinoma, melanoma, renal cell or head and neck cancer. Findings and caveats of the study: CD4+ and CD8+ T cells in blood underwent clonal expansion by week 6 at 0.1 to 3.0 mg/kg. With doses of 0.1-3.0 mg/kg, partial responders showed among the lowest clonal expansion.

Using immunoSEQ multiplex PCR, the repertoire was profiled, and TCRdb retains in-frame clones only, with some absent. Of about 73,000 clones in the sample, about 90% are singletons; the top ten hold approximately 0.5%. The rearrangement links TRBV5-1 to TRBJ2-5; 7 positions agree with TRBD1. The source is an adult with an advanced solid tumor such as melanoma, head and neck, liver or kidney cancer. The source material was CD4+ or CD8+ T cells sorted from blood, sampled in a trial of the OX40 agonist ivuxolimab. CDR3 sequence: CASSPLTGAPETQYF. CDR3 in DNA: TGCGCCAGCAGCCCTCTTACAGGGGCGCCAGAGACCCAGTACTTC.